This T cell receptor beta chain was sequenced in a study of blood T cell repertoires in COVID-19. Turning to the study itself: The origin of the acute and convalescent COVID-19 samples was the United States, Italy and Spain. Nucleic acid was either cDNA or gDNA, and it came from T cells, B-cell-depleted T cells, or PBMCs.

Germline CDR1 reads LNHDA; CDR2 reads SQIVND (reference sequence). V lost 1 base, J lost 6 bases, and 25 bases lay in between. CDR3 length: 19 residues. Method: immunoSEQ multiplex PCR; TCRdb's copy keeps in-frame clones and lacks some. Altogether fewer than 400,000 clones are present, over 85% being singletons, with the ten largest covering about 1.7%. The TCR comes from a woman aged 30 to 39 who had recovered from COVID-19. The chain is built from TRBV19 and TRBJ2-1; TRBD1 is a possible D gene (7 bases). The sequenced sample was PBMCs or T cells enriched from blood (not recorded which). For the CDR3, the DNA is TGTGCCAGTAGTATAGGAGAGGGACAGATCTGGGGGGCCCTCAATGAGCAGTTCTTC. This encodes CASSIGEGQIWGALNEQFF.